This T cell receptor beta chain was captured by sequencing in a study of monozygotic twins with inflammatory bowel disease. CDR1 and CDR2 (germline): MNHEY, SMNVEV (reference sequence). The CDR3 totals 14 residues. One entry per CDR3 protein, without DNA, is what TCRdb gives after re-calling the 5' RACE reads. The sample table includes hundreds of thousands of distinct CDR3 sequences. This TCR was recovered from a human donor with ulcerative colitis or Crohn's disease, or a healthy co-twin of an affected twin (not recorded which). The chain is built from TRBV27 and TRBJ2-7; as DNA is missing, the TRBD1 call by TCRdb cannot be tested. Material: blood. The CDR3: CASSPLTGSLEQYF.